The 27 T cell receptor beta chains listed next were all sequenced from one sample in a study of CD8+ T cells in alopecia areata. RNA extraction and reverse transcription yielded cDNA as sequencing template. Data came from immunoSEQ multiplex PCR; TCRdb stores just in-frame clones and leaves some out. The sample holds some 160,000 clones, around three fifths seen once. Treatment denoted: oral pan-JAK inhibitor, 5-10 mg twice daily. The input for sequencing was CD4+ T cells sorted from blood, taken at week 4, from a patient treated with tofacitinib. The receptors originated from a human donor with alopecia areata.

This clone was counted a few times. The V call is TRBV30, the J call TRBJ1-1, with D possibly being TRBD1 (6 bases). This CDR3 has 14 amino acids. Deletions cut 0 bases from V and 1 base from J, with 9 bases between. The germline gives CDR1 GTSNPN, CDR2 SVGIG (reference sequence). CDR3 sequence: CAWSVWGQNTEAFF. In DNA, the CDR3 is TGTGCCTGGAGTGTATGGGGACAGAACACTGAAGCTTTCTTT. Looking up the rest from reference TRBV30 and TRBJ1-1 gives the full variable domain: SQTIHQWPATLVQPVGSPLSLECTVEGTSNPNLYWYRQAAGRGLQLLFYSVGIGQISSEVPQNLSASRPQDRQFILSSKKLLLSDSGFYLCAWSVWGQNTEAFFGQGTRLTVV.

The chain carries TRBV15 and TRBJ1-2, with D uncertain. The CDR3 has 14 amino acids. Germline CDR1 reads LNHNV; CDR2 reads YYDKDF (reference sequence). V dropped 0 bases and J dropped 4 bases, with 9 bases sitting between them. Written as DNA, the CDR3 is TGTGCCACCAGCAGAGATATGGCAGGCTATGGCTACACCTTC. It encodes CATSRDMAGYGYTF.

This clone was seen a single time. This chain uses TRBV4-3 with TRBJ1-4; the D gene is possibly TRBD1 (5 bases). V lost 0 bases and J lost 6, with 14 bases in between. The CDR3 is 16 residues long. The germline V gene has CDR1 LGHNA and CDR2 YSLEER. CDR3 nucleotides: TGCGCCAGCAGCCAAGAGGGAGGGAGACAGTATGAAAAACTGTTTTTT. Amino acids: CASSQEGGRQYEKLFF.

This chain links TRBV9 with TRBJ2-5; TRBD2 matches at 8 bases. With 0 bases clipped from V and 3 bases from J, the junction kept 4 bases outside the gene matches. The CDR3 has 15 amino acids. Germline loops: CDR1 SGDLS, CDR2 YYNGEE. The chain's CDR3 is CASSVAPAGEETQYF. For the CDR3, the DNA is TGTGCCAGCAGCGTAGCTCCAGCGGGGGAAGAGACCCAGTACTTC.

This clone was detected many times. The chain recombines TRBV6-5 with TRBJ1-6; tentatively, D is TRBD1 (5 bases). From germline, CDR1 is MNHEY and CDR2 SVGAGI. The CDR3 has 14 amino acids. The germline V and J ends were trimmed by 6 bases and 7 bases, with 13 bases remaining between them. This CDR3 is CASRPDGANSPLHF. CDR3 nucleotides: TGTGCCAGCAGGCCGGACGGGGCGAATTCACCCCTCCACTTT.

The chain has TRBV7-9 and TRBJ1-2; 9 bases are shared with TRBD1. V shed 1 base and J 3 bases; nucleotides not matched to a gene: 0. The CDR3 consists of 14 residues. The germline gives CDR1 SEHNR, CDR2 FQNEAQ (reference sequence). In DNA form, the CDR3 reads TGTGCCAGCAGCTTAGACAGGGGGCACTATGGCTACACCTTC. This sequence encodes CASSLDRGHYGYTF.

The rearrangement links TRBV19 to TRBJ2-7, with D unresolved. The CDR3 length is 13 residues. The germline V and J ends were trimmed by 5 bases and 3 bases, with 11 bases remaining between them. Germline V CDR1 and CDR2: LNHDA, SQIVND (reference sequence). The CDR3 DNA follows: TGTGCCAGTAGTTTGCATGGTCTCTACGAGCAGTACTTC. Its translation is CASSLHGLYEQYF. Based on the CDR3 plus reference TRBV19 and TRBJ2-7, the full variable domain is DGGITQSPKYLFRKEGQNVTLSCEQNLNHDAMYWYRQDPGQGLRLIYYSQIVNDFQKGDIAEGYSVSREKKESFPLTVTSAQKNPTAFYLCASSLHGLYEQYFGPGTRLTVT.

The chain is built from TRBV30 and TRBJ1-2; 7 positions agree with TRBD1. CDR1 and CDR2 (germline): GTSNPN, SVGIG (reference sequence). The CDR3 sequence is 12 residues long. V lost 4 bases and J lost 7; bases outside the gene matches: 6. The CDR3 nucleotides are TGTGCCTGGACTCGGGACAGAACTGGCTACACCTTC. Protein product: CAWTRDRTGYTF.

This clone appeared a single time. The chain is built from TRBV6-5 and TRBJ1-5, with 7 bases fitting TRBD1. CDR1 and CDR2 from the germline V gene are MNHEY and SVGAGI. V gave up 4 bases and J gave up 3 bases; unmatched junction bases: 9. This CDR3 is built from 16 residues. CDR3 sequence: CASSSYHGTVNQPQHF. In DNA, the CDR3 is TGTGCCAGCAGTTCCTACCACGGGACAGTCAATCAGCCCCAGCATTTT.

The chain joins TRBV30 to TRBJ1-1, with D perhaps matching TRBD1 (5 bases). This CDR3 comprises 12 residues. Trimming removed 1 base from V and 6 bases from J, with 9 bases in between. The germline V gene has CDR1 GTSNPN and CDR2 SVGIG (reference sequence). In nucleotides, the CDR3 is TGTGCCTGGAGTGGCCGGGACGCTGAAGCTTTCTTT. Amino acids: CAWSGRDAEAFF.

The V and J genes are TRBV27 and TRBJ2-7, with D unclear. CDR3 length: 13 amino acids. V was pared by 2 bases and J by 0 bases, with 5 bases between. The germline V gene encodes CDR1 MNHEY and CDR2 SMNVEV (reference sequence). The CDR3 DNA sequence: TGTGCCAGCAGTTTAATCCCCTCCTACGAGCAGTACTTC. This encodes CASSLIPSYEQYF.

The chain uses TRBV29-1 and TRBJ2-1; D is perhaps TRBD1 (6 bases). Germline CDR1 SQVTM, CDR2 ANQGSEA. The CDR3 extends over 14 amino acids. Trimming removed 7 bases at V and 3 bases at J, with 16 bases between. The CDR3 spells CSATRAGVYNEQFF. The CDR3 DNA follows: TGCAGCGCCACTAGGGCAGGGGTCTACAATGAGCAGTTCTTC.

This clone showed up just a few times. The same CDR3 arises from other DNA sequences in this sample as well. The J gene is TRBJ2-1, the V gene TRBV5-1, with 7 bases that match TRBD1. Germline CDR1 and CDR2: SGHRS and YFSETQ. With V trimmed by 0 bases and J by 4 bases, 1 base remained unmatched. The CDR3 length is 14 residues. Here the CDR3 reads CASSLGDRYNEQFF. CDR3 DNA sequence: TGCGCCAGCAGCTTGGGGGACAGATACAATGAGCAGTTCTTC. The complete variable domain, with remaining parts taken from reference TRBV5-1 and TRBJ2-1, reads KAGVTQTPRYLIKTRGQQVTLSCSPISGHRSVSWYQQTPGQGLQFLFEYFSETQRNKGNFPGRFSGRQFSNSRSEMNVSTLELGDSALYLCASSLGDRYNEQFFGPGTRLTVL.

Comment on this clone: Different DNA sequences within this sample yield the same CDR3. V usage is TRBV29-1 and J usage is TRBJ2-3; 10 bases line up with TRBD2. Per the germline V gene, CDR1 is SQVTM and CDR2 is ANQGSEA. The CDR3 consists of 13 residues. With 4 bases clipped from V and 6 bases from J, the junction kept 4 bases outside the gene matches. The CDR3 nucleotides are TGCAGCGTTGCAGCGGGGGGGCCCGATACGCAGTATTTT. Translation: CSVAAGGPDTQYF.

The chain has TRBV6-4 and TRBJ2-2; a weak D match, TRBD2 (6 bases). CDR3 size: 14 residues. Germline values: CDR1 MRHNA, CDR2 SNTAGT. V lost 0 bases and J lost 5, with 7 bases in between. The CDR3: CASSDSGTTGELFF. In DNA, the CDR3 is TGTGCCAGCAGTGACTCCGGGACTACCGGGGAGCTGTTTTTT.

The chain links TRBV19 to TRBJ2-2; maybe TRBD1 (7 bases). The germline V gene has CDR1 LNHDA and CDR2 SQIVND (reference sequence). V was shortened by 6 bases and J by 6 bases, with 20 bases between the two germline ends. There are 16 residues in the CDR3. The CDR3 here is CASRKGQGGNAGELFF. CDR3 sequence (DNA): TGTGCCAGTAGAAAAGGTCAGGGGGGAAACGCCGGGGAGCTGTTTTTT.

V and J are TRBV30 and TRBJ2-1; perhaps TRBD2 as D (6 bases). The germline V and J ends were trimmed by 0 bases and 9 bases, with 12 bases remaining between them. The germline V gene has CDR1 GTSNPN and CDR2 SVGIG (reference sequence). The CDR3 is 13 amino acids. The CDR3 spells CAWSVGGEAEQFF. CDR3 DNA sequence: TGTGCCTGGAGTGTTGGTGGGGAGGCTGAGCAGTTCTTC.

This sequence joins TRBV23-1 and TRBJ1-1, with D possibly matching TRBD1 (5 bases). TRBV23-1 has ORF status, its function being uncertain. Trimming cost V 4 bases and J 1 base, with 16 bases left between them. The CDR3 has 16 amino acids. CDR3 coding DNA: TGCGCCAGCAGTCTATCGCCCGGGGCACCGAACACTGAAGCTTTCTTT. Protein sequence: CASSLSPGAPNTEAFF.

CDR3 sequence: CSVEDLGEGPGLAGLGKNIQYF. CDR3 nucleotides: TGCAGCGTTGAAGATCTCGGGGAGGGACCGGGACTAGCGGGGCTCGGCAAAAACATTCAGTACTTC. This chain joins TRBV29-1 and TRBJ2-4, with 13 bases aligning to TRBD2. CDR1 and CDR2 from the germline V gene are SQVTM and ANQGSEA. This CDR3 spans 22 amino acids. After removal of 0 bases from V and 3 bases from J, the junction contained 20 bases not matched to a gene.

There are a few counts of this clone. The chain joins TRBV15 to TRBJ1-2, with D possibly being TRBD1 (6 bases). This CDR3 comprises 16 residues. V was clipped by 2 bases and J by 3 bases, with 16 bases between them. Germline CDR1 and CDR2: LNHNV and YYDKDF (reference sequence). CDR3 in amino acids: CATSRLWAGGDYGYTF. The CDR3 nucleotides are TGTGCCACCAGCAGACTCTGGGCCGGGGGCGACTATGGCTACACCTTC.

This CDR3 reads CSVDKGAVNTEAFF. In DNA, the CDR3 is TGCAGCGTTGACAAAGGCGCGGTGAACACTGAAGCTTTCTTT. The chain employs TRBV29-1 and TRBJ1-1; D remains ambiguous. V shed 3 bases and J shed 0 bases, with 11 bases lying between them. Germline V gene data show CDR1 as SQVTM and CDR2 as ANQGSEA. The CDR3 length is 14 residues. The variable domain in full, completed from reference TRBV29-1 and TRBJ1-1, reads SAVISQKPSRDICQRGTSLTIQCQVDSQVTMMFWYRQQPGQSLTLIATANQGSEATYESGFVIDKFPISRPNLTFSTLTVSNMSPEDSSIYLCSVDKGAVNTEAFFGQGTRLTVV.

This sequence joins TRBV28 and TRBJ2-3; D is uncertain. Germline-derived CDR1 and CDR2 are MDHEN and SYDVKM. V lost 10 bases to trimming and J lost 2 bases, with 10 bases between them. The length of the CDR3 is 12 residues. This CDR3 is CATDKTTDTQYF. Written as DNA, the CDR3 is TGTGCCACCGACAAGACCACAGATACGCAGTATTTT.

The J gene is TRBJ1-4, the V gene TRBV4-3; the D is unclear. V lost 0 bases, J lost 4 bases, and 9 bases lay in between. CDR1 and CDR2 from the germline V gene are LGHNA and YSLEER. CDR3 length: 15 residues. The CDR3 reads CASSQDQEFNEKLFF. The CDR3 coding sequence is TGCGCCAGCAGCCAAGATCAAGAGTTTAATGAAAAACTGTTTTTT.

CDR3 sequence reads: CASSLSWEQFF. The CDR3 DNA follows: TGTGCCAGCAGCCTTAGCTGGGAGCAGTTCTTC. The J gene is TRBJ2-1, the V gene TRBV11-2, with D unclear. Germline V gene sequence: CDR1 SGHAT, CDR2 FQNNGV. V lost 5 bases and J 10 bases, leaving 9 bases between the germline ends. This CDR3 spans 11 amino acids.

V and J are TRBV7-3 and TRBJ2-1, with TRBD1 as a possible D gene (6 bases). The CDR3 loop spans 15 amino acids. Germline V gene sequence: CDR1 SGHTA, CDR2 FQGTGA. The V gene lost 2 bases and the J gene lost 3 bases, with 11 bases spanning the gap. The CDR3 loop reads CASSLSQGSYNEQFF. DNA of the CDR3: TGTGCCAGCAGCTTATCCCAGGGGAGCTACAATGAGCAGTTCTTC.

V usage is TRBV2 and J usage is TRBJ1-1; 8 positions agree with TRBD1. Trimming took 6 bases from V and 6 from J; bases not matched to a gene: 6. Germline assignment: CDR1 SNHLY and CDR2 FYNNEI. The CDR3 is 13 residues long. This chain's CDR3 is CASSPVTGAEAFF. The CDR3 region has the DNA TGTGCCAGCAGCCCTGTGACAGGGGCTGAAGCTTTCTTT.

This sequence joins TRBV29-1 and TRBJ1-2; D unresolved. The germline V and J ends were trimmed by 3 bases and 3 bases, with 5 bases remaining between them. The CDR3 spans 11 residues. The germline V gene encodes CDR1 SQVTM and CDR2 ANQGSEA. The chain's CDR3 is CSVDLDYGYTF. The CDR3 coding sequence is TGCAGCGTTGATTTGGACTATGGCTACACCTTC.